The rows below give T cell receptor beta chains drawn from one sample of a study of cytomegalovirus exposure and HLA in healthy donors. TCRdb's table, derived via immunoSEQ multiplex PCR, lists solely in-frame clones and lacks some. The sample consists of 150,000 to 200,000 clones, 75% to 85% of them appearing once. The specimen was PBMCs. The receptors originated from a woman between 18 and 29 years old in good health and CMV-seropositive. The CDR3 runs from the conserved cysteine through the conserved F or W. The D gene is left open where the match is weak. Size is omitted from some rows. Given values are once, few, many or a class for expanded clones.

abundance,d_gene,j_gene,v_gene,CDR3nt,CDR3aa
.,TRBD2,TRBJ2-5,TRBV6-5,TGTGCCAGCAGCCGGACTAGCGGGGGGGCGGGGACCCAGTACTTC,CASSRTSGGAGTQYF
.,TRBD1,TRBJ2-1,TRBV2,TGTGCCAGCAGTGAGTTTTCGGTCAGGGGGCGCAATGAGCAGTTCTTC,CASSEFSVRGRNEQFF
.,TRBD1,TRBJ1-6,TRBV2,TGTGCCAGCAGAGCTACTGGACAGGGGAATTCACCCCTCCACTTT,CASRATGQGNSPLHF
.,TRBD1,TRBJ1-3,TRBV6-6,TGTGCCAGCAGTTCCACAGGGGACGTAGGAAACACCATATATTTT,CASSSTGDVGNTIYF
once,.,TRBJ2-2,TRBV27,TGTGCCAGCGGACGACAAGGGGAAACCGGGGAGCTGTTTTTT,CASGRQGETGELFF
.,.,TRBJ1-4,TRBV5-4,TGTGCCAGCAGCTTCCGCGGCGGTGAAAAACTGTTTTTT,CASSFRGGEKLFF
.,.,TRBJ2-2,TRBV5-1,TGCGCCAGCAAGGGGCAGGCGAACACCGGGGAGCTGTTTTTT,CASKGQANTGELFF
.,.,TRBJ1-1,TRBV5-1,TGCGCCAGCAGCTTGGCGAGCACTGAAGCTTTCTTT,CASSLASTEAFF
.,.,TRBJ1-1,TRBV5-1,TGCGCCAGCAGCCTTTGGCCTCCGGGCTCCGGACTGGCCGACCGGGGGACTGAAGCTTTCTTT,CASSLWPPGSGLADRGTEAFF
.,TRBD2,TRBJ2-2,TRBV19,TGTGCCAGTAGCCCCATCGAAGGGACTATTAAGACCGGGGAGCTGTTTTTT,CASSPIEGTIKTGELFF
once,.,TRBJ1-2,TRBV10-3,TGTGCCATCAGTGAGTCGGGCCGGAACACTAACTATGGCTACACCTTC,CAISESGRNTNYGYTF
.,TRBD2,TRBJ2-5,TRBV7-6,TGTGCCAGCAGCCCGCTTCAGCGGGGGGGCGGGGAGACCCAGTACTTC,CASSPLQRGGGETQYF
.,TRBD2,TRBJ2-3,TRBV5-4,TGTGCCAGCAGCTCGGGGACTAGCGGGGTTCGCACAGATACGCAGTATTTT,CASSSGTSGVRTDTQYF
.,TRBD2,TRBJ2-3,TRBV5-6,TGTGCCAGCAGCTCACTCCGGGGGGAGAGAAATACGCAGTATTTT,CASSSLRGERNTQYF
.,.,TRBJ1-1,TRBV7-2,TGTGCCAGCAGCTTAGAGCGGGGTAGGGGCACTGAAGCTTTCTTT,CASSLERGRGTEAFF
.,.,TRBJ1-1,TRBV5-1,TGCGCCAGCAGCTTGGAAAGGGGTCGGGGGTCCCCTGAAGCTTTCTTT,CASSLERGRGSPEAFF